These T cell receptor beta chains were read from a single sample in a study of human T cells and chemical hapten exposure. TCRdb processed the RACE reads anew with MiXCR; each CDR3 protein has one entry. This table holds fewer than 400,000 distinct CDR3 sequences, around 7% found once. The specimen was whole blood, collected in connection with sensitization to the hapten diphenylcyclopropenone (DPC). These receptors were collected from a woman aged 18 to 35 with alopecia areata. Some clones in this sample may be carry-over from other donors' samples. Each CDR3 is given with its conserved first and last residue. Fields, in order: CDR3 length, V gene, J gene, CDR3 protein.

14	TRBV29-1	TRBJ2-5	CSVESAGEVETQYF
14	TRBV5-6	TRBJ1-1	CASSWGPLNTEAFF
12	TRBV25-1	TRBJ2-7	CASSERVYEQYF
12	TRBV29-1	TRBJ2-1	CSSLVGANEQFF
16	TRBV2	TRBJ1-6	CASSPGQSTYNSPLHF
10	TRBV7-2	TRBJ1-2	CASSLSSMAF
16	TRBV4-2	TRBJ1-2	CASSQDPAGTNYGYTF
16	TRBV7-2	TRBJ1-5	CASSLVGGQGRQPQHF
13	TRBV7-2	TRBJ2-3	CASSFRRRDTQYF
14	TRBV7-2	TRBJ2-3	CAGAGGSWTDTQYF
15	TRBV18	TRBJ2-1	CASSEGLAGRDEQFF
14	TRBV5-4	TRBJ2-5	CASSLGLAGVTQYF
15	TRBV7-2	TRBJ1-5	CASSLLYDRNQPQHF
15	TRBV5-1	TRBJ2-7	CASSDVVIKPFGQYF
14	TRBV9	TRBJ2-7	CASSPQTGRVEQYF
15	TRBV5-1	TRBJ1-5	CASSSEGLWYQPQHF
13	TRBV27	TRBJ1-2	CASSLGPRLGYTF
16	TRBV5-4	TRBJ2-3	CASSFPRGGGRNTQYF
14	TRBV5-4	TRBJ2-5	CASSLSDRAETQYF
12	TRBV12-3/TRBV12-4	TRBJ1-6	CASSFTRSPLHF
17	TRBV25-1	TRBJ1-2	CASSELEGRGQDYGYTF
11	TRBV28	TRBJ2-5	CASSFEKRSYF
15	TRBV28	TRBJ2-4	CASRPTQLAKNIQYF
13	TRBV7-9	TRBJ2-1	CASSLGVSGKISF
14	TRBV5-5	TRBJ1-2	CASSQLMSNYGYTF
15	TRBV4-1	TRBJ2-7	CASSQSGTLSYEQYF
16	TRBV4-3	TRBJ1-4	CASSQDYGRGGEKLFF
15	TRBV28	TRBJ2-7	CASSLSSTGAYEQYF
13	TRBV6-2/TRBV6-3	TRBJ2-2	CASSYRFSGELFF
16	TRBV11-2	TRBJ2-5	CASSSFPETKQETQYF
15	TRBV6-2/TRBV6-3	TRBJ2-2	CASNQGGINTGELFF
17	TRBV7-2	TRBJ1-1	CASKSRDPVLAGAEAFF
13	TRBV6-2/TRBV6-3	TRBJ1-1	CASSQEGNTEAFF
15	TRBV2	TRBJ2-1	CASETSGGAMYEQFF
15	TRBV28	TRBJ1-2	CASSSGQGMRYGYTF
18	TRBV20-1	TRBJ2-3	CSARDPRTATHRSDTRYF
17	TRBV12-3/TRBV12-4	TRBJ2-3	CASSLGGASGIVDTQYF
14	TRBV20-1	TRBJ1-5	CSAREGNSNQPQHF
17	TRBV5-4	TRBJ2-3	CASSPGLILTSTDTQYF
14	TRBV6-2/TRBV6-3	TRBJ1-5	CASRSGQGYQPQHF
15	TRBV12-3/TRBV12-4	TRBJ2-1	CASSESNGRGNEQFF
14	TRBV6-1	TRBJ2-3	CASSRRSSTDTQYF
11	TRBV12-3/TRBV12-4	TRBJ1-6	CASSPQGPLHF
13	TRBV25-1	TRBJ1-5	CASSETGNQPQHF
15	TRBV6-5	TRBJ2-1	CASSYSGTGWNEQFF
14	TRBV10-3	TRBJ2-1	CAIRGRGSYNEQFF
15	TRBV24-1	TRBJ2-3	CATSYPDRRTDTQYF
14	TRBV5-4	TRBJ1-3	CASSSNRAGNTIYF
17	TRBV20-1	TRBJ1-6	CSARSGLWGLRNSPLHF
15	TRBV7-2	TRBJ2-3	CASSLGLSHGDTQYF
18	TRBV9	TRBJ2-7	CASSNSAGGRTNPYEQYF
15	TRBV2	TRBJ2-4	CASSEAQGGLSDQYF